Following are 4 T cell receptor beta chains from one sample sequenced in a study of CD8 T cells in Susac syndrome. Reverse transcription used about 0.45 to 1 ug RNA and random hexamers. TCRdb ran MiXCR on the immunoSEQ multiplex PCR reads and lists one entry per CDR3 protein. The table has roughly 330,000 distinct CDR3 sequences, around 90% seen once. The specimen was CD4+ T cells from PBMCs. The receptor source for this set is a human donor with multiple sclerosis.

On this clonotype: Because the CDR3's place on the DNA is in doubt, the DNA is left out and the CDR3 is given as listed by TCRdb. This chain uses TRBV7-2 with TRBJ1-5. Both ends counted, the CDR3 spans 14 residues. Looked up from germline, CDR1 is SGHTA and CDR2 is FQGNSA. The CDR3 is CASSFGEGNQPQHF.

The chain uses TRBV7-9 and TRBJ2-2; D may be TRBD1 (6 bases). V lost 4 bases to trimming and J lost 7 bases, with 19 bases between them. This CDR3 has 16 amino acids. The V gene's germline CDR1 is SEHNR and CDR2 FQNEAQ (reference sequence). The CDR3 DNA sequence: TGTGCCAGCAGCTCCCCCCTACAGGGACGAAGCGGGGAGCTGTTTTTT. Protein product: CASSSPLQGRSGELFF.

The chain links TRBV6-2 or TRBV6-3 to TRBJ2-1, with 7 bases fitting TRBD1. CDR1 MNHEY and CDR2 SVGEGT come from the germline V gene. J lost 6 bases, V lost 8 bases, and 13 bases had no gene match. This CDR3 spans 15 amino acids. The CDR3 spells CASGENRGWFNEQFF. Here the CDR3 DNA reads TGTGCCAGCGGGGAAAACAGGGGTTGGTTCAATGAGCAGTTCTTC.

The chain employs TRBV30 and TRBJ2-1; D gene ambiguous. Trimming left V 2 bases short and J 3 bases short, with 5 bases between. The germline CDR1 and CDR2 sequences are GTSNPN and SVGIG (reference sequence). The CDR3 is 12 residues long. The chain's CDR3 is CAWSPLYNEQFF. DNA of the CDR3: TGTGCCTGGAGTCCCCTCTACAATGAGCAGTTCTTC.